The entry below gives a single T cell receptor (beta chain) sequence along with its context. Its antigen target is currently unknown. No much larger clone is present one base from it, and per-base qualities are unavailable. This specimen comes from a study of blood T cell repertoires in COVID-19 (dated by TCRdb to 2018 to 2021). About the investigation overall: Samples from collaborators originated in the United States, Italy and Spain and spanned both the acute and convalescent phases of COVID-19. The repertoires were made available in a free public database intended to serve as a resource for research on the immune response to SARS-CoV-2. The material from the prospective study consisted of cDNA or gDNA derived from T cells, B-cell-depleted T cells, or PBMCs. Samples were obtained from the ongoing ImmuneRACE study (first 160 participants) and from 1,254 subjects provided by 6 global collaborators. HLA class I and class II types, where available, came from metadata supplied by the sample provider rather than from assay-based typing. Subjects who had been exposed to COVID-19, were actively infected with it, or had recovered from it provided the deeply sampled blood TCRbeta repertoires that made up the dataset. Nearly every sample came with metadata listing a de-identified subject ID, COVID-19 status, age in years and sex. The paper as a whole reports these results and caveats: Clinical and demographic metadata were provided uncurated, with the amount varying by source and participant.

TCRbeta CDR3 regions were amplified from genomic DNA using the immunoSEQ Assay, a bias-controlled multiplex PCR. Per the authors' processing: Within the assay, amplification of reference gene primers was used to estimate how many nucleated cells each sample contained. To quantify the absolute abundance of each unique TCRbeta CDR3 rearrangement, sequence reads were collapsed and filtered. For each sample, productive Simpson clonality was calculated as the square root of Simpson's diversity index over productive rearrangements. What TCRdb holds here is the immuneACCESS table cut down to in-frame rearrangements. Part of the clones is not present; checked against another copy, under half of the missing clones reflect an unresolved V gene, and the others are unexplained. That table gives V, J and clone size, and the DNA gave D and trimming. A total of about 100,000 clones appear in this sample, about four fifths of them only once. Approximately 24% of the sample belongs to the ten largest clones.

Here V drops 5 bases and J drops 1 base, and the junction holds 2 bases not matched to any gene. The CDR3 numbers 14 residues from cysteine through phenylalanine. The sequence is cut down to CDR3 DNA, 42 bases in frame from base 1. CDR1 SNHLY and CDR2 FYNNEI are derived from the germline V gene. Collaborating institutions collected whole blood in K2EDTA tubes following their own protocols. For TCRbeta analysis, collaborator samples were shipped as frozen whole blood, as isolated PBMCs, or as DNA extracted from either sample type. The sequencing input was peripheral blood. The chain was built from TRBV2 and TRBJ1-2; a stretch of 9 junction bases matches TRBD1. The source of this sequence is a human donor in a cohort sampled during active COVID-19. The base sequence is TGTGCCAGCAGTTCGGACAGGGGTAACTATGGCTACACCTTC. It codes for CASSSDRGNYGYTF.